This record covers a single T cell receptor (beta chain). Its antigen is unidentified. The source material, RNA transcripts, was used to amplify TCR beta CDR3 regions. A first-round RT-PCR of the TCR CDR3 used the HTBI primer set. TCRdb called the multiplex PCR reads again in MiXCR, with one record for every CDR3 protein. Altogether 250,000 to 300,000 distinct CDR3 sequences are present, about an eighth being singletons, with the ten largest covering 7.5% to 8%. The data belong to a study of T cells in Graves' hyperthyroidism and ophthalmopathy. Study findings and constraints: Most thyroid clonotypes expanded above 0.001 were also detected in blood.

Germline V gene data show CDR1 as MGHDK and CDR2 as SYGVNS. V was clipped by 2 bases and J by 7 bases; unmatched bases: 4. This CDR3 has 14 amino acids. Sample collection date corresponds to first hyperthyroidism diagnosis, prior to any ophthalmopathy symptoms. PBMCs were collected from a roughly 10 ml volume of fresh peripheral blood. The sequence came from a woman aged 30 to 39 with Graves' hyperthyroidism that later progressed to Graves' ophthalmopathy. This chain links TRBV25-1 with TRBJ2-1, with 8 bases matching TRBD2. The sequenced sample consisted of blood. Here the CDR3 DNA reads TGTGCCAGCAGTGAACTAGCGGGCGGGAATGAGCAGTTCTTC. It translates to CASSELAGGNEQFF.